Following are 28 T cell receptor beta chains from one sample sequenced in a study of cytomegalovirus exposure and HLA in healthy donors. The study ran its PCR with 60 Vbeta and 13 Jbeta primers. Using immunoSEQ multiplex PCR, the repertoire was profiled, and TCRdb retains in-frame clones only, with some absent. The data contain around 140,000 clones, more than 75% of them singletons. The sample taken for sequencing was PBMCs. The receptor set was obtained from a woman aged 50 to 65 in good health and CMV-seropositive.

J is TRBJ1-1 and V is TRBV10-3, with 8 bases lining up with TRBD1. This CDR3 comprises 11 residues. In germline, CDR1 is ENHRY, CDR2 SYGVKD. Losses at the gene ends were 10 bases for V and 4 bases for J; bases not matched to a gene: 2. DNA for the CDR3: TGTGCCACCACAGGGGGCACTGAAGCTTTCTTT. Protein: CATTGGTEAFF.

The J gene is TRBJ2-1, the V gene TRBV7-9; no reliable D call. CDR1 is SEHNR and CDR2 is FQNEAQ in the germline V gene (reference sequence). The CDR3 is made up of 13 amino acids. V lost 5 bases and J lost 7, with 12 bases in between. Here the CDR3 DNA reads TGTGCCAGCAGCCTAGGTTCGTCGAATGAGCAGTTCTTC. This codes for CASSLGSSNEQFF.

The chain joins TRBV5-1 to TRBJ1-1; D not certain. The CDR3 has 14 residues. CDR1 and CDR2 from the germline V gene are SGHRS and YFSETQ. V gave up 4 bases and J gave up 4 bases, with 14 bases separating them. CDR3 DNA: TGCGCCAGCAGCCGAGAGTTTAGTCCCACTGAAGCTTTCTTT. Translation: CASSREFSPTEAFF.

The rearrangement joins TRBV10-2 to TRBJ2-7; 10 positions agree with TRBD1. The V gene end was trimmed by 5 bases and the J gene end by 7 bases; junction bases not matched to a gene: 17. The CDR3 extends over 17 amino acids. Looked up from germline, CDR1 is WSHSY and CDR2 is SAAADI. The CDR3 nucleotides read TGCGCCAGCAGTCTCGATATTGTTCGGGGACAGGGGATTGAGCAGTACTTC. This sequence encodes CASSLDIVRGQGIEQYF.

The rearrangement uses TRBV27 and TRBJ2-2; a possible D gene is TRBD2 (5 bases). V lost 3 bases, J lost 8 bases, and 13 bases lay in between. CDR1 is MNHEY, CDR2 SMNVEV, per germline (reference sequence). The CDR3 is made up of 14 amino acids. CDR3 amino acids: CASSFGLAWGELFF. CDR3 DNA: TGTGCCAGCAGTTTCGGGCTAGCATGGGGGGAGCTGTTTTTT.

The genes are TRBV10-2 and TRBJ2-5, with D possibly matching TRBD1 (6 bases). The DNA end favors TRBJ2-7, so the J call may be wrong. The germline V gene has CDR1 WSHSY and CDR2 SAAADI. The CDR3 consists of 22 residues. The CDR3 DNA follows: TGCGCCAGCAGTGAGTTTCGAAGGGGGATCCGGGGCCAAGGCCGTTTTCCCTACGAGCAGTACTTC. This gives the protein CASSEFRRGIRGQGRFPYEQYF.

V usage is TRBV7-6 and J usage is TRBJ2-6, with 7 nucleotides matching TRBD1. V shed 8 bases, J shed 0 bases, and the junction held 13 bases outside the gene matches. CDR1 and CDR2 (germline): SGHVS, FNYEAQ. The length of the CDR3 is 18 residues. In nucleotides, the CDR3 is TGTGCCAGCGGACTGTACGGGACAGAAGGCTCTGGGGCCAACGTCCTGACTTTC. As protein: CASGLYGTEGSGANVLTF.

The chain links TRBV7-2 to TRBJ2-7, with 10 bases identical to TRBD2. V gave up 2 bases and J gave up 3 bases; unmatched junction bases: 4. Germline V gene lookup returns CDR1 SGHTA and CDR2 FQGNSA. This CDR3 is built from 15 residues. The CDR3 sequence: CASSLKASGGYEQYF. The CDR3 region has the DNA TGTGCCAGCAGCTTAAAGGCTAGCGGGGGCTACGAGCAGTACTTC. Full variable domain (missing parts from reference TRBV7-2 and TRBJ2-7): GAGVSQSPSNKVTEKGKDVELRCDPISGHTALYWYRQSLGQGLEFLIYFQGNSAPDKSGLPSDRFSAERTGGSVSTLTIQRTQQEDSAVYLCASSLKASGGYEQYFGPGTRLTVT.

The chain combines TRBV2 with TRBJ1-4; tentatively, D is TRBD1 (5 bases). Per the germline V gene, CDR1 is SNHLY and CDR2 is FYNNEI. This CDR3 has 12 amino acids. The V gene lost 6 bases and the J gene lost 7 bases, with 9 bases spanning the gap. The CDR3 DNA follows: TGTGCCAGCAGGGACGACAGTGAAAAACTGTTTTTT. Its translation: CASRDDSEKLFF. Full variable domain (remainder filled in from reference TRBV2 and TRBJ1-4): EPEVTQTPSHQVTQMGQEVILRCVPISNHLYFYWYRQILGQKVEFLVSFYNNEISEKSEIFDDQFSVERPDGSNFTLKIRSTKLEDSAMYFCASRDDSEKLFFGSGTQLSVL.

J is TRBJ2-7 and V is TRBV2; 7 positions agree with TRBD2. The CDR3 contains 14 residues. From germline, CDR1 is SNHLY and CDR2 FYNNEI. Trimming took 5 bases from V and 2 from J; bases not matched to a gene: 6. CDR3: CASSPRDYPYEQYF. CDR3 nucleotides: TGTGCCAGCAGTCCCCGGGACTACCCCTACGAGCAGTACTTC. Looking up the rest from reference TRBV2 and TRBJ2-7 gives the full variable domain: EPEVTQTPSHQVTQMGQEVILRCVPISNHLYFYWYRQILGQKVEFLVSFYNNEISEKSEIFDDQFSVERPDGSNFTLKIRSTKLEDSAMYFCASSPRDYPYEQYFGPGTRLTVT.

The CDR3 DNA reads as TGTGCCAGCAGTTTAGGTATAGGGGGTGATCAGCCCCAGCATTTT. It codes for CASSLGIGGDQPQHF. The rearrangement uses TRBV6-5 and TRBJ1-5; D perhaps matches TRBD1 (6 bases). The V end lost 4 bases, the J end lost 5 bases, and 15 bases lay between the germline ends. The germline V gene encodes CDR1 MNHEY and CDR2 SVGAGI. The CDR3 runs 15 residues.

The chain links TRBV7-9 to TRBJ2-3, with D maybe TRBD1 (7 bases). The germline V gene encodes CDR1 SEHNR and CDR2 FQNEAQ (reference sequence). The V gene lost 3 bases and the J gene lost 4 bases, with 17 bases spanning the gap. CDR3 size: 16 residues. CDR3 sequence (DNA): TGTGCCAGCAGCTTTCCCGTCGGAGGGGGCCCAGATACGCAGTATTTT. It encodes CASSFPVGGGPDTQYF.

V usage is TRBV4-1 and J usage is TRBJ1-1, with D uncertain. V lost 1 base to trimming and J lost 3 bases, with 15 bases between them. Germline CDR1 and CDR2: MGHRA and YSYEKL. This CDR3 comprises 16 residues. CDR3: CASSQGMGHKDTEAFF. The CDR3 DNA is TGCGCCAGCAGCCAAGGGATGGGCCACAAAGACACTGAAGCTTTCTTT.

This chain links TRBV5-6 with TRBJ1-2, with TRBD1 as a possible D gene (6 bases). V was cut by 4 bases and J by 8 bases, with 27 bases left in between. The CDR3 spans 17 residues. CDR1 and CDR2 from the germline V gene are SGHDT and YYEEEE. CDR3: CASSVGFPGHEAGGYTF. The CDR3, as DNA: TGTGCCAGCAGCGTTGGATTCCCGGGACACGAAGCGGGAGGCTACACCTTC.

This clone came up once. V usage is TRBV7-8 and J usage is TRBJ2-2; D is unclear. The germline CDR1 and CDR2 sequences are SGHVS and FQNEAQ. With 6 bases removed from V and 7 bases from J, the gap between germline ends came to 9 bases. The CDR3 totals 12 residues. The chain's CDR3 is CASSLVFGELFF. The CDR3 nucleotides are TGTGCCAGCAGTCTAGTATTCGGGGAGCTGTTTTTT.

The V gene is TRBV19, the J gene TRBJ2-7; 7 positions agree with TRBD2. CDR3 length: 15 residues. Germline values: CDR1 LNHDA, CDR2 SQIVND (reference sequence). After removal of 5 bases from V and 6 bases from J, the junction contained 13 bases not matched to a gene. CDR3 sequence (DNA): TGTGCCAGTAGTTTCACCCGGTCGACTAGCCGCGAGCAGTACTTC. Translation gives CASSFTRSTSREQYF.

The V gene is TRBV15, the J gene TRBJ2-2; D not certain. The CDR3 contains 15 residues. Trimming removed 1 base from V and 4 bases from J, with 10 bases in between. The germline V gene has CDR1 LNHNV and CDR2 YYDKDF (reference sequence). This chain's CDR3 is CATSRGEEGTGELFF. CDR3 DNA sequence: TGTGCCACCAGCAGAGGAGAGGAAGGCACCGGGGAGCTGTTTTTT.

V is TRBV27 and J is TRBJ2-3; 7 bases agree with TRBD2. CDR1 and CDR2 from the germline V gene are MNHEY and SMNVEV (reference sequence). The ends lost 7 bases at V and 0 bases at J; junction bases unmatched: 10. The CDR3 contains 16 residues. CDR3 protein: CASTPHPSGSTDTQYF. Here the CDR3 DNA reads TGTGCCAGCACCCCCCATCCTAGCGGTAGCACAGATACGCAGTATTTT.

The gene calls are TRBV5-1 and TRBJ1-6; TRBD1 agrees at 9 bases. This CDR3 comprises 15 residues. The germline V gene has CDR1 SGHRS and CDR2 YFSETQ. V shed 1 base, J shed 6 bases, and the junction held 2 bases outside the gene matches. The CDR3 region is CASSLTGGRNSPLHF. CDR3 nucleotide sequence: TGCGCCAGCAGCTTGACAGGGGGCCGTAATTCACCCCTCCACTTT.

This rearrangement joins TRBV5-1 to TRBJ1-5; TRBD1 aligns across 8 bases. CDR1 SGHRS and CDR2 YFSETQ come from the germline V gene. The V gene end was trimmed by 4 bases and the J gene end by 5 bases; junction bases not matched to a gene: 5. CDR3 length: 14 residues. CDR3 in DNA: TGCGCCAGCAGCCCGACAGGGGTCCATCAGCCCCAGCATTTT. The encoded protein is CASSPTGVHQPQHF.

This clone was counted between two and nine times. The gene calls are TRBV27 and TRBJ1-2; maybe TRBD1 (5 bases). The CDR3 runs to 13 residues. Trimming removed 2 bases from V and 7 bases from J, with 11 bases in between. Germline V lookup: CDR1 MNHEY, CDR2 SMNVEV (reference sequence). As DNA, the CDR3 is TGTGCCAGCAGTTTAGGGGGAGGGAGTGGCTACACCTTC. Its translation: CASSLGGGSGYTF.

The V and J genes are TRBV9 and TRBJ2-1; D remains unclear. The ends were cut back, 4 bases at V and 7 bases at J, with 12 bases in the middle. In germline, CDR1 is SGDLS, CDR2 YYNGEE. The CDR3 has 13 residues. CDR3 protein: CASSPRLRNEQFF. CDR3 DNA sequence: TGTGCCAGCAGCCCCCGACTTCGAAATGAGCAGTTCTTC.

CDR3: CASSLDTLTRGSPLHF. Written as DNA, the CDR3 is TGTGCCAGCAGCTTGGACACTTTGACAAGAGGATCACCCCTCCACTTT. The rearrangement uses TRBV7-9 and TRBJ1-6, with D maybe TRBD1 (5 bases). Per germline, CDR1 SEHNR and CDR2 FQNEAQ (reference sequence). Trimming removed 3 bases from V and 10 bases from J, with 19 bases in between. The CDR3 covers 16 residues.

This clone was counted a single time. The chain has TRBV30 and TRBJ1-3; D perhaps matches TRBD1 (5 bases). The CDR3 has 13 amino acids. Germline values: CDR1 GTSNPN, CDR2 SVGIG (reference sequence). V lost 1 base to trimming and J lost 8 bases, with 12 bases between them. CDR3 DNA sequence: TGTGCCTGGAGTGCGATGGCGGGGCACACCATATATTTT. Translated: CAWSAMAGHTIYF. The whole variable domain, filled in from reference TRBV30 and TRBJ1-3, reads SQTIHQWPATLVQPVGSPLSLECTVEGTSNPNLYWYRQAAGRGLQLLFYSVGIGQISSEVPQNLSASRPQDRQFILSSKKLLLSDSGFYLCAWSAMAGHTIYFGEGSWLTVV.

The rearrangement links TRBV4-1 to TRBJ1-2; 7 bases map to TRBD1. The CDR3 has 15 residues. V shed 0 bases and J 4 bases; nucleotides not matched to a gene: 5. Germline loops: CDR1 MGHRA, CDR2 YSYEKL. The DNA for the CDR3 is TGCGCCAGCAGCCAAGATAGTGACAGGGTCTATGGCTACACCTTC. Its protein product is CASSQDSDRVYGYTF.

The J gene is TRBJ2-5, the V gene TRBV5-5; D gene uncertain. The CDR3 is 13 residues long. Germline CDR1 SGHKS, CDR2 YYEKEE (reference sequence). Deletions cut 6 bases from V and 2 bases from J, with 11 bases between. The DNA of the CDR3 is TGTGCCAGCACACAGTCTATACAAGAGACCCAGTACTTC. It encodes CASTQSIQETQYF.

The gene calls are TRBV4-1 and TRBJ1-5; TRBD1 agrees at 9 bases. The CDR3 contains 15 residues. Unmatched junction bases numbered 3, after V lost 0 bases and J lost 6 bases. In germline, CDR1 is MGHRA, CDR2 YSYEKL. The CDR3 is CASSQDGQGSQPQHF. CDR3 coding DNA: TGCGCCAGCAGCCAAGACGGACAGGGGAGTCAGCCCCAGCATTTT.

This chain connects TRBV5-4 to TRBJ2-3, with TRBD2 matching over 9 bases. V shed 0 bases and J 4 bases; nucleotides not matched to a gene: 6. Germline assignment: CDR1 SGHNT and CDR2 YYREEE (reference sequence). CDR3 length: 16 residues. The CDR3 here is CASSLAASGVSDTQYF. CDR3 bases: TGTGCCAGCAGCTTGGCCGCTAGCGGGGTATCAGATACGCAGTATTTT. Combining the CDR3 with reference TRBV5-4 and TRBJ2-3 gives the whole variable domain ETGVTQSPTHLIKTRGQQVTLRCSSQSGHNTVSWYQQALGQGPQFIFQYYREEENGRGNFPPRFSGLQFPNYSSELNVNALELDDSALYLCASSLAASGVSDTQYFGPGTRLTVL.